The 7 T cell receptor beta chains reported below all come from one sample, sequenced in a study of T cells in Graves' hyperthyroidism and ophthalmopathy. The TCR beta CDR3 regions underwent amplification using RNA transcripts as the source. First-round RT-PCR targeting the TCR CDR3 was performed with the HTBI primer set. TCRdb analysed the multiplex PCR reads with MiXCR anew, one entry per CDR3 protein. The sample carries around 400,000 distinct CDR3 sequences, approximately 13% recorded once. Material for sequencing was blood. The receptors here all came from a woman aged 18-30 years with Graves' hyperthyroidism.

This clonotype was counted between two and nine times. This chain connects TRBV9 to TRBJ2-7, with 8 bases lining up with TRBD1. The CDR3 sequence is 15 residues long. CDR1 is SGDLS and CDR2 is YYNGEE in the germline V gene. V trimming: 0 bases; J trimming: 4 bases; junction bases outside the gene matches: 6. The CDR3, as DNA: TGTGCCAGCAGCGTAGCGTGGGGACAGGCGTACGAGCAGTACGTC. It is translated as CASSVAWGQAYEQYV.

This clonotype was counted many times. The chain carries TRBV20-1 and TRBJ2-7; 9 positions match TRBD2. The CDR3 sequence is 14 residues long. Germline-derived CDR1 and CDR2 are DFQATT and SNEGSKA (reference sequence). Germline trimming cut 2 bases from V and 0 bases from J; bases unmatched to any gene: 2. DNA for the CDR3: TGCAGTGCTAGAAGCGGGGGGTCCTCCTACGAGCAGTACTTC. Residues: CSARSGGSSYEQYF.

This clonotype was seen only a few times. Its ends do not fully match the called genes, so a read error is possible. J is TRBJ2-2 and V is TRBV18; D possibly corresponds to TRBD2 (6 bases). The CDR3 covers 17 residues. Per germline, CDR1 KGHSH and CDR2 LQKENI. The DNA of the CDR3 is TGTGTCAGCTCACCTACAGCGGGCTGGTCGAACACCGGGGAGCTGTTTTTT. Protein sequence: CVSSPTAGWSNTGELFF. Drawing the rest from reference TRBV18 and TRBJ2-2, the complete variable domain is NAGVMQNPRHLVRRRGQEARLRCSPMKGHSHVYWYRQLPEEGLKFMVYLQKENIIDESGMPKERFSAEFPKEGPSILRIQQVVRGDSAAYFCVSSPTAGWSNTGELFFGEGSRLTVL.

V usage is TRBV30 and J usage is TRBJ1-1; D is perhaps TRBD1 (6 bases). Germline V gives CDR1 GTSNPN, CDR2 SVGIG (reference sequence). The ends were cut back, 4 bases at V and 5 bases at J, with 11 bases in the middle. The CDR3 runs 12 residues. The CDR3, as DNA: TGTGCCTGGATGGGGGCGCGAACTGAAGCTTTCTTT. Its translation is CAWMGARTEAFF.

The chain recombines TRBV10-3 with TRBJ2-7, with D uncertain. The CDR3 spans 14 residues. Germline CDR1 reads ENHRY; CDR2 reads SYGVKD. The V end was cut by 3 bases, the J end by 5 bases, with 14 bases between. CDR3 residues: CAISDPLTDNEQYF. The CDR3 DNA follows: TGTGCCATCAGTGACCCCCTAACCGACAACGAGCAGTACTTC.

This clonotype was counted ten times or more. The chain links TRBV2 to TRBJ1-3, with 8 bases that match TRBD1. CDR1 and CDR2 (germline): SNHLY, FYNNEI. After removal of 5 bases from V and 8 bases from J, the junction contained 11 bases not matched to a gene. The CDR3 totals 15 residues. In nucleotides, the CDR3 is TGTGCCAGCAGTCAGCTAGGGACAGGAGCGCACACCATATATTTT. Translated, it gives CASSQLGTGAHTIYF.

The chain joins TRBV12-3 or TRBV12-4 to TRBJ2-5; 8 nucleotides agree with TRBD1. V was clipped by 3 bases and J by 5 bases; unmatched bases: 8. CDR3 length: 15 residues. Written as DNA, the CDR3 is TGTGCCAGCAGTTTCCTGACAGGGGCCACGGAGACCCAGTACTTC. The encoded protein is CASSFLTGATETQYF.